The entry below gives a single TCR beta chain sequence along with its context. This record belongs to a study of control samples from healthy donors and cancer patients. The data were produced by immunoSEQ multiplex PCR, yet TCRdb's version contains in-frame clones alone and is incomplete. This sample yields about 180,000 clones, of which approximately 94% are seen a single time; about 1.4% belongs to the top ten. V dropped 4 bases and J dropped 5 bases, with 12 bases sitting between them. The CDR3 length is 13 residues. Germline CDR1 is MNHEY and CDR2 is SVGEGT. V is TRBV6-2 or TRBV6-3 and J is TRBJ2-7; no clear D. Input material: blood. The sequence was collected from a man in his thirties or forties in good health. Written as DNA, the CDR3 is TGTGCCAGCAGTTGGACCCTGTCCCACGAGCAGTACTTC. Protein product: CASSWTLSHEQYF.